The 4 T cell receptor beta chains listed next were all sequenced from one sample in a study of T cell changes during pregnancy in multiple sclerosis (dated by TCRdb to 2018 to 2020). The library was generated by the immunoSEQ multiplex PCR assay. In TCRdb, the immuneACCESS table is reduced to in-frame sequences with V and J assigned. These tables do not hold every clone; where another copy was compared, an unresolved V gene accounts for under half, and the others remain unexplained. The sample includes 75,000 to 100,000 clones, with roughly 92% observed a single time. The ten largest clones take up about 2% of the sample. The source material was peripheral blood, sampled after pregnancy. Receptors were obtained from a female donor with multiple sclerosis, enrolled in a pregnancy study.

This clone has a single count. This chain links TRBV12-5 with TRBJ1-5; 7 bases fit TRBD1. V shed 6 bases and J 0 bases; nucleotides not matched to a gene: 14. Germline V gene lookup returns CDR1 LGHNT and CDR2 FRNRAP. There are 18 residues in the CDR3. CDR3 region: CASGPVRGPSYSNQPQHF. The CDR3 DNA reads as TGTGCTAGTGGCCCCGTGAGGGGGCCGAGCTATAGCAATCAGCCCCAGCATTTT. Filled out from reference TRBV12-5 and TRBJ1-5, the complete variable domain reads DARVTQTPRHKVTEMGQEVTMRCQPILGHNTVFWYRQTMMQGLELLAYFRNRAPLDDSGMPKDRFSAEMPDATLATLKIQPSEPRDSAVYFCASGPVRGPSYSNQPQHFGDGTRLSIL.

The J gene is TRBJ2-7, the V gene TRBV6-5; 9 bases agree with TRBD1. CDR1 MNHEY and CDR2 SVGAGI come from the germline V gene. This CDR3 is built from 14 residues. V was clipped by 7 bases and J by 5 bases; unmatched bases: 9. The CDR3 reads CASTLTGGGDEQYF. The CDR3 nucleotides are TGTGCCAGCACCCTAACAGGGGGCGGAGACGAGCAGTACTTC.

This CDR3 is CASLYRGHNQPQHF. The CDR3 bases are TGTGCCAGCTTATACAGGGGGCATAACCAGCCCCAGCATTTT. The chain couples TRBV28 to TRBJ1-5; 9 bases are a match to TRBD1. This CDR3 contains 14 residues. The germline gives CDR1 MDHEN, CDR2 SYDVKM. The V gene end was trimmed by 8 bases and the J gene end by 7 bases; junction bases not matched to a gene: 9.

V is TRBV6-5 and J is TRBJ2-4, with TRBD2 matching over 12 bases. Germline V lookup: CDR1 MNHEY, CDR2 SVGAGI. Germline trimming cut 7 bases from V and 4 bases from J; bases unmatched to any gene: 2. The CDR3 is 14 amino acids. In DNA form, the CDR3 reads TGTGCCAGCACCGGACTAGCGGGAAAAAACATTCAGTACTTC. Translation: CASTGLAGKNIQYF.